These T cell receptor beta chains were read from a single sample in a study of blood T cell repertoires in COVID-19. Measured with immunoSEQ multiplex PCR; TCRdb has only the in-frame clones, and not every one. The sample contains 200,000 or so clones, approximately 83% of which appear only once. Source material: peripheral blood. These receptors were taken from a man in his fifties or sixties with acute or convalescent COVID-19. CDR3s include the opening cysteine and the closing phenylalanine or tryptophan. The D gene is left open where the match is weak. Expanded clones are given a class, and other clones once, few, many or no size at all.

d_call	j_call	v_call	clone_size	cdr3_nt	cdr3_aa
TRBD1	TRBJ1-4	TRBV19	few	TGTGCCCTTAATCAACGGGGGACAGTCAATGAAAAACTGTTTTTT	CALNQRGTVNEKLFF
TRBD1	TRBJ1-2	TRBV5-6	.	TGTGCCAGCAGCCCAACAGGGACAGGACCAAACTATGGCTACACCTTC	CASSPTGTGPNYGYTF
.	TRBJ2-2	TRBV5-1	.	TGCGCCAGCAGCGGAGGGGACTTCACCGGGGAGCTGTTTTTT	CASSGGDFTGELFF
TRBD1	TRBJ2-7	TRBV6-2/TRBV6-3	.	TGTGCCAGCAGTTCGTACACCAACAGGGGGAACTACGAGCAGTACTTC	CASSSYTNRGNYEQYF
TRBD1	TRBJ2-1	TRBV9	once	TGTGCCAGCAGCGCCACCATAAGGGACAGGGCCTTTTCGGGGGAGCAGTTCTTC	CASSATIRDRAFSGEQFF
TRBD2	TRBJ2-7	TRBV4-2	.	TGTGCCAGCAGCCCCTCTGACGGGAGGGCCCACGAGCAGTACTTC	CASSPSDGRAHEQYF
TRBD2	TRBJ2-6	TRBV27	.	TGTGCCAGCAGTTTGACTAGCGGGGTCTCTGGGGCCAACGTCCTGACTTTC	CASSLTSGVSGANVLTF
TRBD1	TRBJ1-4	TRBV6-6	.	TGTGCCAGCAGTTTGGGACAGGGGGCAACTAATGAAAAACTGTTTTTT	CASSLGQGATNEKLFF
TRBD2	TRBJ2-1	TRBV7-3	.	TGTGCCAGCAGCTCCGGTAGCGGGACAAGCCTCGACAATGAGCAGTTCTTC	CASSSGSGTSLDNEQFF
.	TRBJ2-3	TRBV6-5	.	TGTGCCAGCAGGAGGATCCCCCATGGCACAGATACGCAGTATTTT	CASRRIPHGTDTQYF
.	TRBJ2-6	TRBV9	.	TGTGCCAGCAGCCGTTTTCTCTCTGGGGCCAACGTCCTGACTTTC	CASSRFLSGANVLTF
TRBD1	TRBJ2-1	TRBV6-1	.	TGTGCCAGCAGTGAACCGGGACAGGGTCTAAATGAGCAGTTCTTC	CASSEPGQGLNEQFF
TRBD1	TRBJ2-1	TRBV27	.	TGTGCCAGCAGTTTTGGTGGGACAGGCATCCCCAATGAGCAGTTCTTC	CASSFGGTGIPNEQFF
.	TRBJ2-2	TRBV19	.	TGTGCCAGTAGTATAGCGTATAACACCGGGGAGCTGTTTTTT	CASSIAYNTGELFF
.	TRBJ1-2	TRBV6-6	few	TGTGCCACGGGGGAGGGGGACTATGGCTACACCTTC	CATGEGDYGYTF
.	TRBJ2-5	TRBV7-3	once	TGTGCCAGCAGCTTAGGACTCGGCCTAGAAGAGACCCAGTACTTC	CASSLGLGLEETQYF
.	TRBJ2-7	TRBV5-1	.	TGCGCCAGCAGCTCTACCGACAGGAGTGCGGAGCAGTACTTC	CASSSTDRSAEQYF
.	TRBJ1-4	TRBV19	.	TGTGCCAGTAGACCCCGGGACACGGATTCGGAAAAACTGTTTTTT	CASRPRDTDSEKLFF
TRBD2	TRBJ2-3	TRBV6-5	.	TGTGCCAGCAGTTACCTAGCGGGAGGGACAGATACGCAGTATTTT	CASSYLAGGTDTQYF
TRBD1	TRBJ2-3	TRBV7-6	few	TGTGCCAGCAGCATTGGGACAGCCGCCCAAGGAGATACGCAGTATTTT	CASSIGTAAQGDTQYF
TRBD1	TRBJ1-5	TRBV6-2/TRBV6-3	.	TGTGCCAGCAGTTACTCGATCGGGACAGGGAACCAAAATCAGCCCCAGCATTTT	CASSYSIGTGNQNQPQHF
.	TRBJ1-5	TRBV19	.	TGTGCCAGTAGGAGGGGGGGAGGGGAAAATCAGCCCCAGCATTTT	CASRRGGGENQPQHF
.	TRBJ1-1	TRBV28	once	TGTGCCAGCACCCATGCGGGGGCGGCTAAGAACACTGAAGCTTTCTTT	CASTHAGAAKNTEAFF
TRBD2	TRBJ2-7	TRBV4-1	.	TGCGCCAGCAGCGAAAAAAGCGGGAGTTCCTACGAGCAGTACTTC	CASSEKSGSSYEQYF
.	TRBJ2-1	TRBV2	.	TGTGCCAGCAGTGAAGCACTACAGGGCAGAGGTGAGCAGTTCTTC	CASSEALQGRGEQFF
.	TRBJ2-7	TRBV3-1/TRBV3-2	.	TGTGCCAGCAGCCAATCCCGGACCCGAGGGCCTCCCTACGAGCAGTACTTC	CASSQSRTRGPPYEQYF
TRBD1	TRBJ1-4	TRBV7-8	.	TGTGCCAGCAGCCCCGAACAGGGGTCAAATGGGAAACTGTTTTTT	CASSPEQGSNGKLFF
TRBD1	TRBJ1-5	TRBV20-1	.	TGCAGTGCTAGTGAGGGCAGGGGGCATCAGCCCCAGCATTTT	CSASEGRGHQPQHF
.	TRBJ1-1	TRBV19	.	TGTGCCAGTAGTTACAACACGAACACTGAAGCTTTCTTT	CASSYNTNTEAFF
TRBD2	TRBJ2-1	TRBV9	.	TGTGCCAGCAGCTCCCCCGGGGGGCGGGGGGGCAGTGAGCAGTTCTTC	CASSSPGGRGGSEQFF
TRBD2	TRBJ2-3	TRBV5-1	.	TGCGCCAGCAGCTTGTATGGCGGGAGTAGCACAGATACGCAGTATTTT	CASSLYGGSSTDTQYF
.	TRBJ1-1	TRBV19	.	TGTGCCAGTAGTCCTAGACCCGGCACTGAAGCTTTCTTT	CASSPRPGTEAFF
TRBD1	TRBJ1-2	TRBV30	.	TGTGCCTGGAGTCGAGAGGGGGCCGGCTATGGCTACACCTTC	CAWSREGAGYGYTF
TRBD1	TRBJ2-7	TRBV6-5	few	TGTGCCAGCAGTTCACCCCTGGGACAGCCCATCTACGAGCAGTACTTC	CASSSPLGQPIYEQYF
.	TRBJ2-1	TRBV7-9	.	TGTGCCAGCAGCTATCCCCAAACGGGGAATGAGCAGTTCTTC	CASSYPQTGNEQFF
.	TRBJ2-6	TRBV19	.	TGTGCCAGTAGGACACGGAAAACAGGGTCTGGGGCCAACGTCCTGACTTTC	CASRTRKTGSGANVLTF
.	TRBJ2-2	TRBV7-2	.	TGTGCCAGCGGAGCCTCCAGGGGGAACACCGGGGAGCTGTTTTTT	CASGASRGNTGELFF
TRBD1	TRBJ2-3	TRBV24-1	.	TGTGCCACCAGAGCATGGGGACAGGGAACTAGCACAGATACGCAGTATTTT	CATRAWGQGTSTDTQYF
TRBD1	TRBJ2-7	TRBV5-6	once	TGTGCCAGCAGCTTGTTCACAGGGGGATACCACGAGCAGTACTTC	CASSLFTGGYHEQYF
.	TRBJ2-5	TRBV4-1	few	TGCGCCAGCAGCCTCTCGGGGGTTCAAGGCGCCTCCCAAGAGACCCAGTACTTC	CASSLSGVQGASQETQYF
.	TRBJ2-3	TRBV7-2	.	TGTGCCAGCAGCTTAGAACGGGGCACAGATACGCAGTATTTT	CASSLERGTDTQYF
TRBD1	TRBJ1-6	TRBV5-5	.	TGTGCCAGCAGCCCCCAGGACAGGCAAGGAAATTCACCCCTCCACTTT	CASSPQDRQGNSPLHF
.	TRBJ2-5	TRBV28	.	TGTGCCACCCGAGGGAAGGAGACCCAGTACTTC	CATRGKETQYF
TRBD1	TRBJ1-3	TRBV2	.	TGTGCCAGCAGTCAAGACAGGGGGCAGGGAAACACCATATATTTT	CASSQDRGQGNTIYF
.	TRBJ2-1	TRBV12-1	.	TGTGCCAGCAGCTCTTTCAGCGGGAGTACAAATGAGCAGTTCTTC	CASSSFSGSTNEQFF
.	TRBJ2-7	TRBV7-2	.	TGTGCCAGCAGCTCGGTGCCGGGACTTGAGCAGTACTTC	CASSSVPGLEQYF
TRBD1	TRBJ1-6	TRBV2	.	TGTGCCAGCAGTGAGCAGGGGGCGGTAAATTCACCCCTCCACTTT	CASSEQGAVNSPLHF
TRBD2	TRBJ2-7	TRBV9	.	TGTGCCAGCAGCGTAGCTCCGGCGGGAGGGCCTGGCGAGCAGTACTTC	CASSVAPAGGPGEQYF
TRBD1	TRBJ2-3	TRBV3-1/TRBV3-2	.	TGTGCCAGCAGCCAAGTACAGGGGCCCACAGATACGCAGTATTTT	CASSQVQGPTDTQYF
.	TRBJ2-6	TRBV7-3	.	TGTGCCAGCAGCCCCCATTTCTCTGGGGCCAACGTCCTGACTTTC	CASSPHFSGANVLTF
TRBD1	TRBJ1-1	TRBV5-1	.	TGCGCCAGCAGCTTGGAAACGACAGGGGAAGCTTTCTTT	CASSLETTGEAFF
.	TRBJ1-1	TRBV10-3	.	TGTGCCATCAGTGCCGGGAGCACTGAAGCTTTCTTT	CAISAGSTEAFF
.	TRBJ1-5	TRBV28	.	TGTGCCAGCAGTTTGCCAGCGTATAGCAATCAGCCCCAGCATTTT	CASSLPAYSNQPQHF
.	TRBJ2-1	TRBV9	.	TGTGCCAGCAGCGTTTATAGCGGTAGCTCCTACAATGAGCAGTTCTTC	CASSVYSGSSYNEQFF
TRBD1	TRBJ2-2	TRBV7-8	few	TGTGCCAGCAGCCTACAGGGGGTTATCGGGGAGCTGTTTTTT	CASSLQGVIGELFF
TRBD1	TRBJ2-1	TRBV19	.	TGTGCCAGTAGTATGGGTACAGGGGGCGCCTACAATGAGCAGTTCTTC	CASSMGTGGAYNEQFF
.	TRBJ2-3	TRBV29-1	.	TGCAGCGTTGAAGATTGGGCAACAGATACGCAGTATTTT	CSVEDWATDTQYF
.	TRBJ2-1	TRBV28	.	TGTGCCAGCAGTCCCGGGGGAAGCGGGTACTACAATGAGCAGTTCTTC	CASSPGGSGYYNEQFF
.	TRBJ1-5	TRBV18	.	TGTGCCAGCTCACCAGGGGCTGATCAGCCCCAGCATTTT	CASSPGADQPQHF
TRBD2	TRBJ2-1	TRBV5-4	.	TGTGCCAGCAGCTCACCCGTACTAGCGGGCACCTACAATGAGCAGTTCTTC	CASSSPVLAGTYNEQFF